A single T cell receptor beta chain is shown here with its context. Seattle's cohort entered during active infection and was followed longitudinally. The data belong to a study of blood T cell repertoires in COVID-19. As for the study in general: Collection of acute and convalescent COVID-19 samples took place in the United States, Italy and Spain. From T cells, B-cell-depleted T cells, or PBMCs came the material, which was cDNA or gDNA.

The CDR3 is made up of 17 amino acids. Germline values: CDR1 GTSNPN, CDR2 SVGIG (reference sequence). V dropped 3 bases and J dropped 6; count of bases not matched to a gene: 15. Authors' processing steps: The authors estimated nucleated cell counts from reference gene primer amplification. Some clones are missing from TCRdb's copy, which holds only in-frame ones; the method was immunoSEQ multiplex PCR. The V and J calls and clone size were taken over from that table, and D and trimming were inferred from the DNA. The table includes roughly 160,000 clones, roughly 93% detected once. The specimen was peripheral blood. The chain has TRBV30 and TRBJ2-1; 9 bases match TRBD2. This receptor was obtained from a man aged 18 to 35 with COVID-19, enrolled during active disease. This CDR3 is CAWSRKAGGIYSNEQFF. In nucleotides, the CDR3 is TGTGCCTGGAGCCGGAAGGCGGGAGGGATTTATAGCAATGAGCAGTTCTTC.